This T cell receptor (beta chain) was obtained from a study of T cells after yellow fever vaccination. The germline gives CDR1 DFQATT, CDR2 SNEGSKA (reference sequence). The CDR3 is 13 amino acids. J gave up 10 bases and V 3 bases, and 9 bases lay outside the gene matches. Template switching by 5'RACE produced TCR cDNA, adding a universal primer site and UMIs. TCRdb processed the 5' RACE reads anew with MiXCR; each CDR3 protein has one entry. The data contain 150,000 to 200,000 distinct CDR3 sequences, 8% to 13% of them singletons. This clonotype was detected many times. Material: CD8+ T cells sorted from PBMCs, obtained 15 days after the yellow fever booster vaccination. V usage is TRBV20-1 and J usage is TRBJ1-2; 9 nucleotides align to TRBD1. The receptor was isolated from a man aged 18 to 29 who received the YFV17D yellow fever vaccine. CDR3: CSARTGTGRFYTF. CDR3 bases: TGCAGTGCTAGGACCGGGACAGGGCGTTTCTACACCTTC.